Listed here are 4 T cell receptor beta chains from one sample, sequenced in a study of T cell responses to AZD1222 COVID-19 vaccine. The table came from immunoSEQ multiplex PCR; TCRdb's copy has only in-frame clones and leaves some out. This repertoire shows roughly 150,000 clones, 90% to 95% found once; its top ten account for approximately 1.5%. The specimen comprised peripheral blood, sampled on day 0 of AZD1222 vaccination. The receptors originated from an adult in good health.

This clone was counted once. The chain carries TRBV27 and TRBJ1-1; 10 bases line up with TRBD1. This CDR3 has 12 amino acids. With 6 bases clipped from V and 7 bases from J, the junction kept 2 bases outside the gene matches. Per germline, CDR1 MNHEY and CDR2 SMNVEV (reference sequence). CDR3 in DNA: TGTGCCAGCAGGGGACAGGGGAATGAAGCTTTCTTT. It codes for CASRGQGNEAFF.

V is TRBV9 and J is TRBJ1-2; D call uncertain. The V end was cut by 1 base, the J end by 1 base, with 5 bases between. Germline lookup yields CDR1 SGDLS and CDR2 YYNGEE. The CDR3 runs to 13 residues. The CDR3 loop is CASSVSGNYGYTF. CDR3 nucleotides: TGTGCCAGCAGCGTATCCGGTAACTATGGCTACACCTTC.

The J gene is TRBJ1-2, the V gene TRBV7-2; maybe TRBD1 (5 bases). The CDR3 consists of 15 residues. V lost 2 bases to trimming and J lost 5 bases, with 15 bases between them. Per germline, CDR1 SGHTA and CDR2 FQGNSA. CDR3 bases: TGTGCCAGCAGCTTATCGTCCGGGGCGCAGTATGGCTACACCTTC. This gives the protein CASSLSSGAQYGYTF.

The rearrangement uses TRBV12-5 and TRBJ1-1; the D gene is possibly TRBD1 (5 bases). The CDR3 runs 13 residues. Germline assignment: CDR1 LGHNT and CDR2 FRNRAP. V lost 7 bases, J lost 2 bases, and 11 bases lay in between. The CDR3 spells CASALDTNTEAFF. In DNA, the CDR3 is TGTGCTAGTGCTCTGGACACTAACACTGAAGCTTTCTTT.